Reported below is one TCR beta chain. Researchers took blood at baseline, on cycle 4 day 1, and on cycle 7 day 1. Sequencing was performed with immunoSEQ multiplex PCR; in TCRdb, only in-frame clones are kept and a portion is missing. The table records roughly 69,000 clones, over 80% of them present only once. The sample comes from a study of OX40 agonist ivuxolimab in advanced cancers. This CDR3 contains 15 residues. Germline CDR1 SGHNT, CDR2 YENEEA. V lost 5 bases and J 4 bases, leaving 17 bases between the germline ends. Sequencing was performed on CD4+ or CD8+ T cells sorted from blood, taken in a trial of the OX40 agonist ivuxolimab. The chain uses TRBV11-3 and TRBJ1-1; TRBD1 might be the D (6 bases). The receptor was derived from an adult with an advanced solid tumor such as melanoma, head and neck, liver or kidney cancer. CDR3 DNA: TGTGCCAGCAGCCCCCGGACACGGGGGCCCACTGAAGCTTTCTTT. It yields the protein CASSPRTRGPTEAFF.